This TCR beta chain emerged from a study of blood T cells in healthy people across ages. Primers used in a second PCR of roughly 6 to 11 cycles were a sample-barcoded 5' primer and a J-beta primer mix. A template-switch adaptor that had 12 random nucleotides put a tag on each cDNA molecule. TCRdb recomputed calls from the 5' RACE reads with MiXCR, one row per CDR3 protein. The data show some 760,000 distinct CDR3 sequences, approximately 25% seen once. The CDR3 is made up of 16 amino acids. V lost 6 bases, J lost 0 bases, and 8 bases stayed unmatched. These data also featured in a second study, about T cells of mothers and their children.

The chain is built from TRBV12-3 or TRBV12-4 and TRBJ2-5; 9 nucleotides match TRBD1. This receptor was obtained from a boy between 5 and 17 years old in good health. Sequenced input: blood. CDR3 in amino acids: CASSPLDRGYQETQYF. In DNA, the CDR3 is TGTGCCAGCAGCCCCCTGGACAGGGGATACCAAGAGACCCAGTACTTC.